Listed here are 19 T cell receptor beta chains from one sample, sequenced in a study of blood T cell repertoires in COVID-19. TCRdb's table, derived via immunoSEQ multiplex PCR, lists solely in-frame clones and lacks some. Among 320,000 or so clones listed, approximately 88% were seen once. The sequenced material came from PBMCs or T cells enriched from blood (not recorded which). These receptors came from a man under 40 who had recovered from COVID-19.

This clone came up once. The J gene is TRBJ2-7, the V gene TRBV19; 7 nucleotides line up with TRBD1. This CDR3 has 13 residues. CDR1 is LNHDA and CDR2 is SQIVND in the germline V gene (reference sequence). Trimming removed 7 bases from V and 0 bases from J; junction bases left unmatched: 3. The CDR3 reads CASKRTGSYEQYF. CDR3 in DNA: TGTGCCAGTAAGCGGACAGGCTCCTACGAGCAGTACTTC.

The chain is built from TRBV10-2 and TRBJ2-7; TRBD2 is a possible D gene (7 bases). The CDR3 has 14 amino acids. Germline V gene data show CDR1 as WSHSY and CDR2 as SAAADI. The V and J ends lost 4 bases and 4 bases respectively, with 14 bases between them. The CDR3 coding sequence is TGCGCCAGCAGTGTTGGAGGGGGGGCGTACGAGCAGTACTTC. Amino acids: CASSVGGGAYEQYF.

The chain is built from TRBV5-5 and TRBJ1-3, with D possibly being TRBD1 (6 bases). CDR3 size: 14 residues. V lost 4 bases, J lost 4 bases, and 12 bases lay in between. In germline, CDR1 is SGHKS, CDR2 YYEKEE (reference sequence). CDR3: CASSTTGLGNTIYF. Written as DNA, the CDR3 is TGTGCCAGCAGCACTACAGGGTTAGGAAACACCATATATTTT.

V is TRBV5-1 and J is TRBJ1-4, with D perhaps TRBD1 (5 bases). The length of the CDR3 is 14 residues. CDR1 is SGHRS, CDR2 YFSETQ, per germline. V lost 5 bases to trimming and J lost 3 bases, with 11 bases between them. This chain's CDR3 is CASSPTASNEKLFF. CDR3 nucleotide sequence: TGCGCCAGCAGTCCGACAGCCTCTAATGAAAAACTGTTTTTT.

The chain employs TRBV7-6 and TRBJ2-3; D ambiguous. V lost 1 base, J lost 3 bases, and 8 bases lay in between. Looked up from germline, CDR1 is SGHVS and CDR2 is FNYEAQ. This CDR3 contains 14 residues. For the CDR3, the DNA is TGTGCCAGCAGCTTAGGCGTAGAAACAGATACGCAGTATTTT. Protein product: CASSLGVETDTQYF.

The chain couples TRBV7-9 to TRBJ2-2; 11 bases are a match to TRBD1. CDR3 size: 15 residues. With V trimmed by 5 bases and J by 5 bases, 4 bases remained unmatched. Germline values: CDR1 SEHNR, CDR2 FQNEAQ (reference sequence). The CDR3 sequence is CASSVRDRGTGELFF. CDR3 DNA: TGTGCCAGCAGCGTACGGGACAGGGGGACCGGGGAGCTGTTTTTT.

The genes are TRBV9 and TRBJ2-1; D possibly corresponds to TRBD1 (7 bases). Trimming removed 1 base from V and 6 bases from J, with 11 bases in between. Germline V CDR1 and CDR2: SGDLS, YYNGEE. The CDR3 spans 14 residues. The CDR3 DNA reads TGTGCCAGCAGCGTATCGGGGGACAGCAATGAGCAGTTCTTC. Its protein is CASSVSGDSNEQFF.

This clone appeared a single time. The chain employs TRBV30 and TRBJ1-2, with 8 nucleotides matching TRBD1. Germline values: CDR1 GTSNPN, CDR2 SVGIG (reference sequence). CDR3 size: 13 residues. V shed 4 bases, J shed 7 bases, and the junction held 8 bases outside the gene matches. CDR3 in amino acids: CAWTGQGARGYTF. The CDR3, as DNA: TGTGCCTGGACAGGGCAGGGGGCCCGTGGCTACACCTTC.

The chain has TRBV18 and TRBJ1-5; 10 bases are a match to TRBD1. Germline V gene data show CDR1 as KGHSH and CDR2 as LQKENI. This CDR3 is built from 16 residues. V was clipped by 3 bases and J by 5 bases; unmatched bases: 7. The CDR3 here is CASSPAGTGVDQPQHF. In DNA form, the CDR3 reads TGTGCCAGCTCACCCGCCGGGACAGGGGTTGATCAGCCCCAGCATTTT.

The chain has TRBV18 and TRBJ1-2; TRBD1 matches 10 bases. The germline V gene encodes CDR1 KGHSH and CDR2 LQKENI. Trimming cost V 3 bases and J 0 bases; bases outside gene matches: 4. This CDR3 is 16 amino acids long. CDR3 sequence reads: CASSPGQGLPNYGYTF. CDR3 bases: TGTGCCAGCTCACCGGGACAGGGGTTACCTAACTATGGCTACACCTTC.

The sample holds many counts of this clone. The V gene is TRBV13, the J gene TRBJ2-7, with 9 bases fitting TRBD1. The CDR3 covers 15 residues. Germline V lookup: CDR1 PRHDT, CDR2 FYEKMQ (reference sequence). The V and J ends lost 3 bases and 5 bases, in that order; junction bases with no gene match: 8. CDR3 loop: CASSFFKGQGNEQYF. The CDR3, as DNA: TGTGCCAGCAGCTTTTTTAAGGGACAGGGCAACGAGCAGTACTTC.

The V and J genes are TRBV5-1 and TRBJ1-2; D might be TRBD1 (6 bases). This CDR3 comprises 14 residues. Germline V gene data show CDR1 as SGHRS and CDR2 as YFSETQ. Trimming took 3 bases from V and 6 from J, leaving 15 bases between them. CDR3 DNA: TGCGCCAGCAGCTATGGGACAAACTTTGATGGCTACACCTTC. This encodes CASSYGTNFDGYTF. Based on the CDR3 plus reference TRBV5-1 and TRBJ1-2, the full variable domain is KAGVTQTPRYLIKTRGQQVTLSCSPISGHRSVSWYQQTPGQGLQFLFEYFSETQRNKGNFPGRFSGRQFSNSRSEMNVSTLELGDSALYLCASSYGTNFDGYTFGSGTRLTVV.

V gene TRBV12-3 or TRBV12-4 combines with J gene TRBJ2-7; tentative D call: TRBD2 (5 bases). V lost 5 bases and J 3 bases, leaving 11 bases between the germline ends. CDR3 length: 13 amino acids. The DNA of the CDR3 is TGTGCCAGCAGTACTAGTGGGTACTACGAGCAGTACTTC. It yields the protein CASSTSGYYEQYF.

V gene TRBV5-1 combines with J gene TRBJ1-3; 8 nucleotides line up with TRBD1. V shed 4 bases and J 4 bases; nucleotides not matched to a gene: 10. CDR3 size: 16 residues. Germline V gives CDR1 SGHRS, CDR2 YFSETQ. The DNA for the CDR3 is TGCGCCAGCAGCCCCGGACAGGGACTGTCGGGAAACACCATATATTTT. Protein sequence: CASSPGQGLSGNTIYF.

There are a few counts of this clone. The DNA for the CDR3 is TGTGCCAGCAGTGAATACTTAGGGGCTCCCGAGGCGCAGTACTTC. Translation gives CASSEYLGAPEAQYF. The chain joins TRBV2 to TRBJ2-7; D perhaps matches TRBD1 (5 bases). Looked up from germline, CDR1 is SNHLY and CDR2 is FYNNEI. The ends were cut back, 2 bases at V and 9 bases at J, with 20 bases in the middle. The CDR3 sequence is 15 residues long.

V gene TRBV4-1 combines with J gene TRBJ1-6; 7 bases line up with TRBD1. V shed 4 bases and J 6 bases; nucleotides not matched to a gene: 6. Germline V lookup: CDR1 MGHRA, CDR2 YSYEKL. This CDR3 is 15 amino acids long. The CDR3 DNA sequence: TGCGCCAGCAGCCCGCGGACAGGACTTAATTCACCCCTCCACTTT. It yields the protein CASSPRTGLNSPLHF.

The table lists this clone with a few counts. One junction end disagrees with the germline gene, perhaps due to a read error. V is TRBV28 and J is TRBJ1-5, with a weak D call TRBD1 (6 bases). The CDR3 runs 13 residues. The germline V gene has CDR1 MDHEN and CDR2 SYDVKM. The CDR3 nucleotides are TGTGCCAGCAGTTTAGGGGGCAAACAGCCCCAGCATTTT. As protein: CASSLGGKQPQHF. The full variable domain, its missing parts supplied by reference TRBV28 and TRBJ1-5, is DVKVTQSSRYLVKRTGEKVFLECVQDMDHENMFWYRQDPGLGLRLIYFSYDVKMKEKGDIPEGYSVSREKKERFSLILESASTNQTSMYLCASSLGGKQPQHFGDGTRLSIL.

V gene TRBV6-1 combines with J gene TRBJ2-1; D perhaps matches TRBD2 (6 bases). CDR1 and CDR2 from the germline V gene are MNHNS and SASEGT. The CDR3 length is 16 residues. V was shortened by 1 base and J by 0 bases, with 10 bases between the two germline ends. This CDR3 reads CASSEGGAGSYNEQFF. CDR3 nucleotides: TGTGCCAGCAGTGAAGGCGGGGCAGGCTCCTACAATGAGCAGTTCTTC.

This chain links TRBV11-2 with TRBJ2-3; D not resolved. The CDR3 has 15 amino acids. Deletions cut 6 bases from V and 3 bases from J, with 16 bases between. Germline V gives CDR1 SGHAT, CDR2 FQNNGV. The CDR3: CASRWSMSGTDTQYF. For the CDR3, the DNA is TGTGCCAGCAGATGGTCCATGTCCGGGACAGATACGCAGTATTTT.